These 12 T cell receptor beta chains came from one sample sequenced in a study of T cells after yellow fever vaccination. TCRdb passed the 5' RACE reads through MiXCR, listing each CDR3 protein once. The sample contains about 320,000 distinct CDR3 sequences, approximately 4% of which appear only once. Specimen: PBMCs, collected 15 days after the yellow fever booster vaccination. These receptors were obtained from a man aged 18-30 years who received the YFV17D yellow fever vaccine.

This clonotype was counted ten times or more. The chain has TRBV7-2 and TRBJ2-3; D remains unclear. The germline V and J ends were trimmed by 4 bases and 4 bases, with 12 bases remaining between them. The CDR3 extends over 14 amino acids. Germline V gives CDR1 SGHTA, CDR2 FQGNSA. The CDR3 DNA reads TGTGCCAGCAGCTCCTCAGTTAGGGCAGATACGCAGTATTTT. Encoded protein: CASSSSVRADTQYF.

This clonotype was observed at least ten times. The rearrangement joins TRBV2 to TRBJ1-1; unclear D gene. The CDR3 is 14 residues long. V shed 1 base and J shed 0 bases, with 6 bases lying between them. CDR1 and CDR2 (germline): SNHLY, FYNNEI. The CDR3 DNA reads as TGTGCCAGCAGTGAAGACAGCCTGAACACTGAAGCTTTCTTT. Amino acid sequence: CASSEDSLNTEAFF.

This clonotype was seen a few times. The chain has TRBV19 and TRBJ1-5; 9 bases agree with TRBD1. Germline trimming cut 5 bases from V and 4 bases from J; bases unmatched to any gene: 6. CDR1 is LNHDA, CDR2 SQIVND, per germline (reference sequence). The CDR3 sequence is 15 residues long. The CDR3 DNA sequence: TGTGCCAGTAGTGATACAGGGGGCACTAATCAGCCCCAGCATTTT. This translates into CASSDTGGTNQPQHF. Variable domain in full (rest from reference TRBV19 and TRBJ1-5): DGGITQSPKYLFRKEGQNVTLSCEQNLNHDAMYWYRQDPGQGLRLIYYSQIVNDFQKGDIAEGYSVSREKKESFPLTVTSAQKNPTAFYLCASSDTGGTNQPQHFGDGTRLSIL.

This clonotype was picked up many times. This chain uses TRBV20-1 with TRBJ1-1; D call uncertain. Trimming shortened V by 1 base and J by 4 bases, and 13 bases separated the two germline ends. In germline, CDR1 is DFQATT, CDR2 SNEGSKA (reference sequence). The CDR3 length is 14 residues. The CDR3 sequence: CSARGPIVSTEAFF. The CDR3 nucleotides read TGCAGTGCTAGAGGGCCCATAGTAAGCACTGAAGCTTTCTTT.

The J gene is TRBJ2-1, the V gene TRBV6-5; 9 positions agree with TRBD1. The CDR3 is made up of 15 amino acids. V lost 6 bases and J lost 6; bases outside the gene matches: 9. Germline-derived CDR1 and CDR2 are MNHEY and SVGAGI. The CDR3 nucleotides are TGTGCCAGCAGAACCGGGACAGGGTCGTTCAATGAGCAGTTCTTC. The encoded protein is CASRTGTGSFNEQFF.

This clonotype was observed a few times. V is TRBV2 and J is TRBJ2-7; D unclear. CDR3 length equals 13 residues. The V end lost 4 bases, the J end lost 3 bases, and 10 bases lay between the germline ends. Per the germline V gene, CDR1 is SNHLY and CDR2 is FYNNEI. The CDR3 DNA reads as TGTGCCAGCAGTGCGGATATCTACTACGAGCAGTACTTC. It translates to CASSADIYYEQYF.

This clonotype was observed many times. This chain joins TRBV29-1 and TRBJ2-5, with 10 bases identical to TRBD2. J was trimmed by 5 bases and V by 6 bases; bases with no gene match: 6. There are 13 residues in the CDR3. Looked up from germline, CDR1 is SQVTM and CDR2 is ANQGSEA. The CDR3 region has the DNA TGCAGCGTGCGGACTAGCGGCGGGGAGACCCAGTACTTC. Translated: CSVRTSGGETQYF.

J is TRBJ1-2 and V is TRBV7-9, with D maybe TRBD1 (6 bases). Germline values: CDR1 SEHNR, CDR2 FQNEAQ (reference sequence). The CDR3 totals 13 residues. The V end was cut by 5 bases, the J end by 2 bases, with 9 bases between. This CDR3 is CASSDTGNYGYTF. CDR3 coding DNA: TGTGCCAGCAGCGACACAGGGAACTATGGCTACACCTTC.

This CDR3 reads CASSSTGVLLTGELFF. CDR3 nucleotide sequence: TGTGCCAGCAGCTCCACAGGGGTCTTACTCACCGGGGAGCTGTTTTTT. This rearrangement joins TRBV11-2 to TRBJ2-2, with 7 bases matching TRBD1. There are 16 residues in the CDR3. J lost 4 bases, V lost 4 bases, and 9 bases had no gene match. CDR1 SGHAT and CDR2 FQNNGV come from the germline V gene.

This clonotype was seen a few times. The chain joins TRBV6-2 or TRBV6-3 to TRBJ2-2, with D perhaps matching TRBD1 (5 bases). The CDR3 is 16 residues long. CDR1 MNHEY and CDR2 SVGEGT come from the germline V gene. V was cut by 7 bases and J by 1 base, with 16 bases left in between. In nucleotides, the CDR3 is TGTGCCAGCACCCTCCAGGCAGGGAAGAACACCGGGGAGCTGTTTTTT. Amino acid sequence: CASTLQAGKNTGELFF.

This clonotype was observed a few times. The chain links TRBV24-1 to TRBJ2-7; the D gene is possibly TRBD2 (6 bases). V lost 11 bases and J 3 bases, leaving 28 bases between the germline ends. The germline V gene encodes CDR1 KGHDR and CDR2 SFDVKD. This CDR3 has 17 residues. Written as DNA, the CDR3 is TGTGCCATCGGGCGGGACTCGCCTGCTATCGAAGGCTACGAGCAGTACGTC. Its translation: CAIGRDSPAIEGYEQYV.

The table lists this clonotype with many counts. J is TRBJ1-2 and V is TRBV5-1; D is possibly TRBD1 (6 bases). CDR3 length: 14 amino acids. The germline CDR1 and CDR2 sequences are SGHRS and YFSETQ. V was cut by 0 bases and J by 13 bases, with 19 bases left in between. CDR3 residues: CASSLDGQSTLPTF. The CDR3 DNA follows: TGCGCCAGCAGCTTGGATGGACAGTCCACCCTTCCCACCTTC.